This TCR beta chain was sequenced in a study of cytomegalovirus exposure and HLA in healthy donors. PCR employed 60 Vbeta and 13 Jbeta primers. The data were produced by immunoSEQ multiplex PCR, yet TCRdb's version contains in-frame clones alone and is incomplete. The sample has 140,000 to 150,000 clones; approximately 78% are singletons. The V end lost 7 bases, the J end lost 2 bases, and 19 bases lay between the germline ends. The length of the CDR3 is 16 residues. Germline V gene data show CDR1 as MNHNY and CDR2 as SVGAGI (reference sequence). This clone was counted a few times. The source material was PBMCs. This chain joins TRBV6-6 and TRBJ2-3; D call uncertain. The sequence derives from a man aged 35 to 55 in good health and CMV-seropositive. CDR3 residues: CASTIHSTTTTDTQYF. The CDR3 bases are TGTGCCAGCACTATACATTCTACTACCACCACAGATACGCAGTATTTT.